These 26 T cell receptor beta chains share one sample of origin, sequenced in a study of CD8 T cells in ankylosing spondylitis. Study-wide results and caveats: Characteristic of ankylosing spondylitis blood, it appeared, was a TCR beta motif comprising several highly homologous variants.

TCRdb ran MiXCR on the 5' RACE reads and lists one entry per CDR3 protein. The sample lists roughly 450,000 distinct CDR3 sequences, 20% to 30% occurring once. No cognate antigen is known for these TCRs. Sequenced input: blood, either unsorted or a sorted T cell fraction (not recorded which). The receptors originated from a male donor with ankylosing spondylitis.

This clonotype was observed at least ten times. V gene TRBV5-1 combines with J gene TRBJ2-5; D is unresolved. In germline, CDR1 is SGHRS, CDR2 YFSETQ. The CDR3 runs to 13 residues. With 3 bases removed from V and 4 bases from J, the gap between germline ends came to 10 bases. For the CDR3, the DNA is TGCGCCAGCAGCTCCGAGGAGAGAGAGACCCAGTACTTC. This codes for CASSSEERETQYF.

The gene calls are TRBV6-6 and TRBJ2-7, with D maybe TRBD2 (5 bases). Trimming shortened V by 6 bases and J by 5 bases, and 11 bases separated the two germline ends. Germline values: CDR1 MNHNY, CDR2 SVGAGI (reference sequence). The CDR3 is made up of 12 amino acids. The CDR3 here is CASSPAGNEQYF. The CDR3 DNA reads TGTGCCAGCAGCCCGGCCGGGAACGAGCAGTACTTC.

The genes are TRBV20-1 and TRBJ1-1; D is ambiguous. This CDR3 region has 13 residues. The ends were cut back, 3 bases at V and 4 bases at J, with 12 bases in the middle. The germline gives CDR1 DFQATT, CDR2 SNEGSKA (reference sequence). The CDR3: CSARVRRGTEAFF. Here the CDR3 DNA reads TGCAGTGCTAGGGTCCGGCGGGGCACTGAAGCTTTCTTT.

In its sample, this clonotype was seen a few times. The rearrangement uses TRBV20-1 and TRBJ1-2; D is unresolved. The CDR3 consists of 13 residues. The germline V and J ends were trimmed by 5 bases and 4 bases, with 14 bases remaining between them. Germline values: CDR1 DFQATT, CDR2 SNEGSKA (reference sequence). This CDR3 is CSAGGRSFYGYTF. CDR3 DNA: TGCAGTGCTGGAGGTCGATCGTTCTATGGCTACACCTTC.

This clonotype was seen more than once but under ten times. The chain uses TRBV7-2 and TRBJ2-2, with 9 bases matching TRBD2. The J segment lost 1 base and the V segment lost 2 bases, leaving 2 bases of the junction unmatched. Germline V CDR1 and CDR2: SGHTA, FQGNSA. The CDR3 spans 16 residues. CDR3: CASSLMTSGNTGELFF. CDR3 nucleotides: TGTGCCAGCAGCTTAATGACTAGCGGGAACACCGGGGAGCTGTTTTTT.

This clonotype was detected only a few times. The chain couples TRBV21-1 to TRBJ2-1. TRBV21-1 is deemed a pseudogene. The CDR3 spans 9 residues. Here the CDR3 DNA reads TGTGCCAGCCGGGGTTTTACCGGCTTC. Amino acid sequence: CASRGFTGF.

This clonotype was observed a few times. The rearrangement uses TRBV5-1 and TRBJ2-1; 7 bases line up with TRBD1. After removal of 10 bases from V and 4 bases from J, the junction contained 14 bases not matched to a gene. The CDR3 is 15 amino acids. CDR1 and CDR2 (germline): SGHRS, YFSETQ. For the CDR3, the DNA is TGCGCCGACCCGCTACGGACAGGAGCTTACAATGAGCAGTTCTTC. Translating it yields CADPLRTGAYNEQFF.

The chain links TRBV20-1 to TRBJ2-1, with D possibly matching TRBD2 (7 bases). This CDR3 contains 14 residues. Germline assignment: CDR1 DFQATT and CDR2 SNEGSKA (reference sequence). V was trimmed by 4 bases and J by 0 bases, leaving 10 bases between them. The CDR3 sequence: CSAMGGASYNEQFF. In DNA, the CDR3 is TGCAGTGCTATGGGGGGGGCCTCCTACAATGAGCAGTTCTTC.

This clonotype showed up just a few times. This rearrangement joins TRBV29-1 to TRBJ2-7; 7 positions agree with TRBD1. V was pared by 7 bases and J by 3 bases, with 15 bases of the junction left unmatched. The CDR3 length is 15 residues. Germline CDR1 is SQVTM and CDR2 is ANQGSEA. CDR3 nucleotide sequence: TGCAGCGCAGCCAGGGGACAGACAGGTGACTACGAGCAGTACTTC. Translated: CSAARGQTGDYEQYF.

The chain is built from TRBV15 and TRBJ1-4; D is ambiguous. CDR3 length equals 15 residues. Trimming removed 0 bases at V and 7 bases at J, with 12 bases between. Germline V gene data show CDR1 as LNHNV and CDR2 as YYDKDF (reference sequence). This CDR3 is CATSRDPDHGEKLFF. The CDR3 nucleotides are TGTGCCACCAGCAGAGATCCCGATCATGGTGAAAAACTGTTTTTT.

Written as DNA, the CDR3 is TGTGCCAGCAGCTTAGCGGGAGGGCCACCCCGCAATGAGCAGTTCTTC. Translated, it gives CASSLAGGPPRNEQFF. The J gene is TRBJ2-1, the V gene TRBV11-3, with 8 bases aligning to TRBD2. The CDR3 runs to 16 residues. V dropped 1 base and J dropped 6; count of bases not matched to a gene: 8. CDR1 is SGHNT and CDR2 is YENEEA in the germline V gene.

V gene TRBV15 combines with J gene TRBJ2-1; D may match TRBD1 or TRBD2 (6 bases each). V was shortened by 1 base and J by 10 bases, with 14 bases between the two germline ends. This CDR3 region has 14 residues. Per the germline V gene, CDR1 is LNHNV and CDR2 is YYDKDF (reference sequence). The CDR3 is CATSRVTGAGEQFF. CDR3 bases: TGTGCCACCAGCAGAGTCACGGGGGCTGGGGAGCAGTTCTTC.

This clonotype was observed a handful of times. This chain joins TRBV15 and TRBJ2-3; D is unclear. The CDR3 loop spans 12 amino acids. Per the germline V gene, CDR1 is LNHNV and CDR2 is YYDKDF (reference sequence). V was cut by 5 bases and J by 2 bases, with 5 bases left in between. CDR3 in DNA: TGTGCCACCAGCGCATACACAGATACGCAGTATTTT. Its protein is CATSAYTDTQYF.

The chain couples TRBV29-1 to TRBJ1-1; TRBD1 matches at 7 bases. The CDR3 spans 13 residues. The germline V gene encodes CDR1 SQVTM and CDR2 ANQGSEA. Losses at the gene ends were 5 bases for V and 3 bases for J; bases not matched to a gene: 6. CDR3: CSVNPRGDTEAFF. CDR3 in DNA: TGCAGCGTTAACCCCAGGGGGGACACTGAAGCTTTCTTT.

This chain joins TRBV7-9 and TRBJ1-1; D not certain. CDR1 is SEHNR, CDR2 FQNEAQ, per germline (reference sequence). The CDR3 covers 14 residues. V was cut by 5 bases and J by 5 bases, with 15 bases left in between. The CDR3, as DNA: TGTGCCAGCAGCCCCCCGAGCAGGCTTACTGAAGCTTTCTTT. Protein: CASSPPSRLTEAFF. Looking up the rest from reference TRBV7-9 and TRBJ1-1 gives the full variable domain: DTGVSQNPRHKITKRGQNVTFRCDPISEHNRLYWYRQTLGQGPEFLTYFQNEAQLEKSRLLSDRFSAERPKGSFSTLEIQRTEQGDSAMYLCASSPPSRLTEAFFGQGTRLTVV.

The V gene is TRBV12-3 or TRBV12-4, the J gene TRBJ2-7; D is undetermined. With 5 bases removed from V and 5 bases from J, the gap between germline ends came to 1 base. The CDR3 spans 9 residues. CDR3 nucleotides: TGTGCCAGCAGTAACGAGCAGTACGTC. This codes for CASSNEQYV.

This clonotype was seen a few times. This chain uses TRBV28 with TRBJ2-1; weak D call: TRBD2 (5 bases). Germline assignment: CDR1 MDHEN and CDR2 SYDVKM. The CDR3 covers 14 residues. Trimming pared 6 bases from V and 0 bases from J, leaving 9 bases between. The CDR3 reads CASSPAASYNEQFF. In DNA, the CDR3 is TGTGCCAGCAGCCCAGCGGCCTCCTACAATGAGCAGTTCTTC.

The V gene is TRBV2, the J gene TRBJ1-5; perhaps TRBD1 as D (5 bases). Germline V gives CDR1 SNHLY, CDR2 FYNNEI. Trimming left V 4 bases short and J 7 bases short, with 14 bases between. There are 14 residues in the CDR3. The CDR3 nucleotides are TGTGCCAGCAGTGTGGAGGGGCTTGGACAGCCCCAGCATTTT. Translation gives CASSVEGLGQPQHF.

The table lists this clonotype with many counts. The chain is built from TRBV12-3 or TRBV12-4 and TRBJ1-5; D unclear. The V end was cut by 6 bases, the J end by 7 bases, with 10 bases between. This CDR3 region has 12 residues. The CDR3 coding sequence is TGTGCCAGCAGCTTAAGGAACCAGCCCCAGCATTTT. The encoded protein is CASSLRNQPQHF.

The rearrangement uses TRBV7-2 and TRBJ2-1; TRBD2 matches 8 bases. This CDR3 spans 15 amino acids. Trimming at V came to 1 base and at J to 8 bases, leaving 7 bases not matched to a gene. Germline loops: CDR1 SGHTA, CDR2 FQGNSA. The CDR3 loop is CASSLEGTRGDEQFF. The CDR3 DNA reads as TGTGCCAGCAGCTTAGAAGGGACTAGAGGCGATGAGCAGTTCTTC.

This chain links TRBV11-2 with TRBJ2-1; D may be TRBD1 (6 bases). The germline gives CDR1 SGHAT, CDR2 FQNNGV. The CDR3 sequence is 19 residues long. Trimming stripped 0 bases from V and 0 bases from J, with 18 bases between. The CDR3 here is CASSLDPRQAISSYNEQFF. The DNA of the CDR3 is TGTGCCAGCAGCTTAGATCCCCGACAGGCCATAAGCTCCTACAATGAGCAGTTCTTC.

Only a few counts were recorded for this clonotype. The rearrangement uses TRBV20-1 and TRBJ1-2, with D hard to call. The ends were cut back, 6 bases at V and 4 bases at J, with 18 bases in the middle. The V gene's germline CDR1 is DFQATT and CDR2 SNEGSKA (reference sequence). CDR3 length equals 14 residues. CDR3 in DNA: TGCAGTGCATTCGATGGTGGGCAGACCTATGGCTACACCTTC. Protein product: CSAFDGGQTYGYTF.

The chain has TRBV20-1 and TRBJ2-5; 8 bases agree with TRBD2. J was trimmed by 4 bases and V by 7 bases; bases with no gene match: 11. CDR1 and CDR2 from the germline V gene are DFQATT and SNEGSKA (reference sequence). The CDR3 loop spans 14 amino acids. The CDR3 bases are TGCAGTGGGTGCGAAGCGGGAGTCGCAGAGACCCAGTACTTC. Residues: CSGCEAGVAETQYF.

Only a few counts were recorded for this clonotype. V is TRBV5-1 and J is TRBJ2-3, with D perhaps matching TRBD1 (5 bases). V was clipped by 3 bases and J by 4 bases, with 9 bases between them. Germline CDR1 is SGHRS and CDR2 is YFSETQ. The CDR3 has 13 amino acids. As DNA, the CDR3 is TGCGCCAGCAGCTCACCAGGGTCAGATACGCAGTATTTT. Translated: CASSSPGSDTQYF. The whole variable domain, filled in from reference TRBV5-1 and TRBJ2-3, reads KAGVTQTPRYLIKTRGQQVTLSCSPISGHRSVSWYQQTPGQGLQFLFEYFSETQRNKGNFPGRFSGRQFSNSRSEMNVSTLELGDSALYLCASSSPGSDTQYFGPGTRLTVL.

The chain carries TRBV6-2 or TRBV6-3 and TRBJ2-7, with D unresolved. The germline V gene has CDR1 MNHEY and CDR2 SVGEGT. The CDR3 covers 12 residues. Trimming removed 5 bases at V and 0 bases at J, with 5 bases between. The DNA of the CDR3 is TGTGCCAGCAGTCGGAGCTCCTACGAGCAGTACGTC. Its translation: CASSRSSYEQYV.

This clonotype was observed a handful of times. The J gene is TRBJ2-1, the V gene TRBV5-1, with 9 bases aligning to TRBD1. The CDR3 consists of 15 residues. Trimming cost V 3 bases and J 4 bases; bases outside gene matches: 5. Germline CDR1 reads SGHRS; CDR2 reads YFSETQ. Here the CDR3 DNA reads TGCGCCAGCAGCTCACAGGGGGCAGGGTACAATGAGCAGTTCTTC. It translates to CASSSQGAGYNEQFF. The full variable domain, its missing parts supplied by reference TRBV5-1 and TRBJ2-1, is KAGVTQTPRYLIKTRGQQVTLSCSPISGHRSVSWYQQTPGQGLQFLFEYFSETQRNKGNFPGRFSGRQFSNSRSEMNVSTLELGDSALYLCASSSQGAGYNEQFFGPGTRLTVL.